In this sample, the clone carrying this T cell receptor (beta chain) turned up once. TCRdb re-called the PCR reads through MiXCR, storing one row per CDR3 protein. The data contain 20,000 to 25,000 distinct CDR3 sequences, around 58% of them singletons. V trimming: 6 bases; J trimming: 6 bases; junction bases outside the gene matches: 10. This CDR3 spans 16 amino acids. Germline V CDR1 and CDR2: ENHRY, SYGVKD. The data are from a study of vaccination and CD4 T cells after COVID-19. The origin of this receptor is a human donor who had recovered from COVID-19. This sequence joins TRBV10-3 and TRBJ2-1; 11 nucleotides align to TRBD2. The material was CD4+ T cells from blood, obtained before SARS-CoV-2 vaccination. CDR3 bases: TGTGCCATCAGCCCGCGATATAGCGGGGGGGGCAATGAGCAGTTCTTC. This translates into CAISPRYSGGGNEQFF.